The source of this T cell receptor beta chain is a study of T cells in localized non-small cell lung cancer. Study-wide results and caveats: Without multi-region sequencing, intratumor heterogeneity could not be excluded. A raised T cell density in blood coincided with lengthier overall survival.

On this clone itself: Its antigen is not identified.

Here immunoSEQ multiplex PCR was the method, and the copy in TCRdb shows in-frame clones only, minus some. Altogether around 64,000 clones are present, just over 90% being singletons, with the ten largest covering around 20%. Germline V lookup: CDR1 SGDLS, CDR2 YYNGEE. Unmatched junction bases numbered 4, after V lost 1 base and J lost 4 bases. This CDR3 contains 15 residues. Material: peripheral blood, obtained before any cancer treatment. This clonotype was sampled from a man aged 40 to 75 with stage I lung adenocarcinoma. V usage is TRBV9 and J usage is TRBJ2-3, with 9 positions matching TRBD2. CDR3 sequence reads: CASSVLAGVPDTQYF. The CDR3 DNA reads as TGTGCCAGCAGCGTATTAGCGGGAGTCCCAGATACGCAGTATTTT.